These T cell receptor beta chains were read from a single sample in a study of control samples from healthy donors and cancer patients. Method: immunoSEQ multiplex PCR; TCRdb's copy keeps in-frame clones and lacks some. This table holds about 160,000 clones, 90% to 95% found once. The sequenced sample was blood. Receptors were obtained from a woman aged 30 to 39 in good health. Both conserved end residues are part of each CDR3. D genes are given only for firm matches. Only part of the rows carry a size: once, few, many, or a class if the clone is expanded.

D	J	V	size	CDR3	DNA
TRBD1	TRBJ1-1	TRBV9	.	CASGSSGTGVTEAFF	TGTGCCAGCGGATCATCCGGGACAGGGGTCACTGAAGCTTTCTTT
.	TRBJ1-2	TRBV3-1/TRBV3-2	.	CASSQSGWSYGYTF	TGTGCCAGCAGCCAATCGGGTTGGAGCTATGGCTACACCTTC
.	TRBJ2-3	TRBV5-8	.	CASSLVSGQGWTDTQYF	TGTGCCAGCAGCTTGGTGTCCGGCCAGGGTTGGACAGATACGCAGTATTTT
TRBD2	TRBJ2-3	TRBV4-2	.	CASSTLRRGTSGSVTQYF	TGTGCCAGCAGCACCCTCAGACGGGGGACTAGCGGGAGCGTTACGCAGTATTTT
.	TRBJ2-5	TRBV11-2	.	CASTRDVAGETQYF	TGTGCCAGCACCCGAGACGTGGCAGGAGAGACCCAGTACTTC
TRBD1	TRBJ1-5	TRBV28	.	CASSYPDRGNQPQHF	TGTGCCAGCAGTTACCCCGACAGGGGCAATCAGCCCCAGCATTTT
.	TRBJ1-5	TRBV7-2	.	CASSLERGNQPQHF	TGTGCCAGCAGCTTAGAAAGGGGCAATCAGCCCCAGCATTTT
.	TRBJ1-6	TRBV2	.	CASSPRLKQKNNSPLHF	TGTGCCAGCAGTCCCCGGTTGAAACAGAAAAATAATTCACCCCTCCACTTT
.	TRBJ2-5	TRBV7-2	.	CASSAAARGQETQYF	TGTGCCAGCAGCGCGGCAGCTAGGGGCCAAGAGACCCAGTACTTC
TRBD1	TRBJ2-1	TRBV5-5	.	CASSWDRDNEQFF	TGTGCCAGCAGTTGGGACAGGGACAATGAGCAGTTCTTC
.	TRBJ1-5	TRBV29-1	.	CSVNIGGGDQPQHF	TGCAGCGTCAACATAGGAGGAGGGGATCAGCCCCAGCATTTT
.	TRBJ2-3	TRBV28	.	CASQGAGDWDTQYF	TGTGCCAGCCAAGGGGCCGGCGACTGGGATACGCAGTATTTT
.	TRBJ1-3	TRBV7-9	.	CASSFGGVGNTIYF	TGTGCCAGCAGCTTCGGCGGGGTTGGAAACACCATATATTTT
.	TRBJ2-7	TRBV28	.	CASSLLATAYEQYF	TGTGCCAGCAGTTTACTGGCCACAGCCTACGAGCAGTACTTC
.	TRBJ1-2	TRBV7-2	.	CASSRGRGNGYTF	TGTGCCAGCTCCCGGGGGAGAGGAAATGGCTACACCTTC
.	TRBJ2-1	TRBV7-9	.	CASSLRLADEQFF	TGTGCCAGCAGCTTACGGCTAGCAGATGAGCAGTTCTTC
.	TRBJ2-1	TRBV28	.	CASSFRPNNEQFF	TGTGCCAGCAGTTTTCGTCCGAACAATGAGCAGTTCTTC
.	TRBJ2-5	TRBV11-1	.	CASSRRTVGETQYF	TGTGCCAGCAGCCGCCGGACGGTGGGGGAGACCCAGTACTTC
TRBD2	TRBJ2-1	TRBV24-1	.	CATSVGLAERQFF	TGTGCCACCAGTGTAGGACTAGCGGAAAGACAGTTCTTC
.	TRBJ1-1	TRBV5-6	.	CASSWGNTEAFF	TGTGCCAGCAGCTGGGGGAACACTGAAGCTTTCTTT
.	TRBJ2-5	TRBV12-3/TRBV12-4	.	CASSLTGRETQYF	TGTGCCAGCAGTTTAACAGGGCGGGAGACCCAGTACTTC
.	TRBJ2-6	TRBV11-2	.	CASSLVASGANVLTF	TGTGCCAGCAGCTTAGTAGCCTCTGGGGCCAACGTCCTGACTTTC
TRBD2	TRBJ2-3	TRBV15	.	CATSRDNPSGSPTDTQYF	TGTGCCACCAGCAGAGATAACCCTAGCGGGAGCCCCACAGATACGCAGTATTTT
.	TRBJ1-1	TRBV10-3	.	CAISETGGTEAFF	TGTGCCATCAGTGAGACGGGAGGTACTGAAGCTTTCTTT
TRBD2	TRBJ2-2	TRBV6-6	.	CASRTRGGVYTGELFF	TGTGCCAGCAGAACCCGGGGGGGAGTGTACACCGGGGAGCTGTTTTTT
.	TRBJ1-5	TRBV28	.	CASSFKGFYSNQPQHF	TGTGCCAGCAGTTTTAAAGGCTTTTATAGCAATCAGCCCCAGCATTTT
.	TRBJ2-5	TRBV4-2	once	CASSQFIQETQYF	TGTGCCAGCAGCCAATTTATCCAAGAGACCCAGTACTTC
.	TRBJ1-6	TRBV28	.	CASSHERGGNSPLHF	TGTGCCAGCAGCCACGAAAGGGGAGGTAATTCACCCCTCCACTTT
TRBD1	TRBJ1-2	TRBV7-2	.	CASSLESTGVLENGYTF	TGTGCCAGCAGCTTAGAAAGCACAGGGGTGCTAGAAAATGGCTACACCTTC
TRBD1	TRBJ1-5	TRBV19	once	CAIGTGGGNQPQHF	TGTGCCATTGGGACAGGGGGAGGGAATCAGCCCCAGCATTTT
TRBD2	TRBJ2-3	TRBV6-6	.	CASSRSSGALTDTQYF	TGTGCCAGCAGTCGATCTAGCGGGGCACTCACAGATACGCAGTATTTT
.	TRBJ2-7	TRBV28	.	CASSFGGGWSSYEQYF	TGTGCCAGCAGTTTTGGGGGAGGTTGGAGCTCCTACGAGCAGTACTTC
.	TRBJ1-5	TRBV27	.	CASSLDGTSNQPQHF	TGTGCCAGCAGTTTAGACGGGACAAGCAATCAGCCCCAGCATTTT
TRBD1	TRBJ2-7	TRBV13	.	CASSSTDRDGYEQYF	TGTGCCAGCAGCTCCACAGACAGGGATGGCTACGAGCAGTACTTC
TRBD1	TRBJ2-3	TRBV5-1	.	CASSLEWTGMDTQYF	TGCGCCAGCAGCTTGGAGTGGACAGGGATGGATACGCAGTATTTT
.	TRBJ2-7	TRBV27	.	CASSLTGLPSPLEQYF	TGTGCCAGCAGTCTAACGGGACTCCCGAGCCCTCTCGAGCAGTACTTC